This TCR beta chain was documented in a study of human T cells and chemical hapten exposure. This CDR3 is 13 amino acids long. The germline V gene has CDR1 SGHDT and CDR2 YYEEEE. V lost 3 bases and J lost 2, with 9 bases in between. Specified time point: patch test 3, about 24 weeks after DPC sensitization. As for treatment: therapeutic diphenylcyclopropenone sensitization with weekly scalp DPC. TCRdb used MiXCR to reprocess the RACE reads, holding one entry per CDR3 protein. In the table there are roughly 200,000 distinct CDR3 sequences, 20% to 25% of which are singletons. This clonotype was detected only a few times.

This TCR was recovered from a woman in her thirties or forties with alopecia areata. Some clones in this sample may be carry-over from other donors' samples. The gene calls are TRBV5-6 and TRBJ2-7, with a weak D call TRBD1 (5 bases). The sequencing here drew on whole blood, taken in connection with sensitization to the hapten diphenylcyclopropenone (DPC). The CDR3, as DNA: TGTGCCAGCAGCTATGGGGCCACCTACGAGCAGTACTTC. The encoded protein is CASSYGATYEQYF.